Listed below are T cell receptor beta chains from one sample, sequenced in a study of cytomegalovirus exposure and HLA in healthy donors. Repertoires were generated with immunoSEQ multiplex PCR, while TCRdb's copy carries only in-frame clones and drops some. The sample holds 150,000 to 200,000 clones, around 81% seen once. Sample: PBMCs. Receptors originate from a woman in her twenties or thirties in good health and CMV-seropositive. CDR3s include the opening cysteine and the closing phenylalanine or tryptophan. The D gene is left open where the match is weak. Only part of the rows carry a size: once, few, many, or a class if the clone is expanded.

CASSEMAASNQPQHF,TGTGCCAGCAGCGAAATGGCGGCATCCAATCAGCCCCAGCATTTT,TRBV7-2,NA,TRBJ1-5,NA
CASSLRRQVNSNQPQHF,TGTGCCAGCAGTTTACGCCGACAGGTGAATAGCAATCAGCCCCAGCATTTT,TRBV27,NA,TRBJ1-5,NA
CASSLLAGNQETQYF,TGCGCCAGCAGCTTACTAGCGGGAAACCAAGAGACCCAGTACTTC,TRBV5-1,NA,TRBJ2-5,TRBD2
CASSLTRGGENSPLHF,TGTGCCAGCAGCTTAACCAGGGGTGGAGAGAATTCACCCCTCCACTTT,TRBV7-8,NA,TRBJ1-6,NA
CASSPGQHSNQPQHF,TGTGCCAGCAGCCCGGGACAGCATAGCAATCAGCCCCAGCATTTT,TRBV11-2,NA,TRBJ1-5,TRBD1
CASSYGGQGREQYF,TGTGCCAGCAGTTACGGCGGACAGGGAAGGGAGCAGTACTTC,TRBV6-6,NA,TRBJ2-7,TRBD1
CASSRKTGQLENEQFF,TGTGCCAGCAGCAGAAAGACAGGACAACTAGAGAATGAGCAGTTCTTC,TRBV7-2,once,TRBJ2-1,NA
CASSPGTGTNQPQHF,TGTGCCAGCAGCCCCGGGACAGGGACCAATCAGCCCCAGCATTTT,TRBV6-5,NA,TRBJ1-5,TRBD1
CASSPHVGVQEKLFF,TGTGCCAGCAGCCCTCACGTAGGGGTGCAAGAAAAACTGTTTTTT,TRBV7-9,NA,TRBJ1-4,NA
CASSPLGQANTEAFF,TGTGCCAGCAGCCCCCTCGGACAGGCGAACACTGAAGCTTTCTTT,TRBV5-6,NA,TRBJ1-1,TRBD1
CASSSGLYQPQHF,TGTGCCAGCAGTTCAGGACTGTATCAGCCCCAGCATTTT,TRBV2,NA,TRBJ1-5,NA
CASSFTGRTYEQYF,TGCGCCAGCAGCTTTACGGGGAGGACCTACGAGCAGTACTTC,TRBV5-1,NA,TRBJ2-7,NA
CATSREEGSYGYTF,TGTGCCACCAGCAGAGAGGAGGGGTCGTATGGCTACACCTTC,TRBV15,NA,TRBJ1-2,NA
CASSSRTGVREKLFF,TGTGCCAGCAGCTCGCGGACAGGGGTGAGGGAAAAACTGTTTTTT,TRBV13,NA,TRBJ1-4,TRBD1
CASSSYDTEAFF,TGTGCCAGCAGCTCCTATGACACTGAAGCTTTCTTT,TRBV5-4,NA,TRBJ1-1,NA
CASSIPGGSSYNEQFF,TGTGCCAGTAGTATCCCCGGGGGGAGCTCCTACAATGAGCAGTTCTTC,TRBV19,NA,TRBJ2-1,TRBD2
CASSLAGRENEKLFF,TGTGCCAGCAGCTTAGCAGGGCGGGAGAATGAAAAACTGTTTTTT,TRBV7-9,NA,TRBJ1-4,NA
CASSSGGSGQPQHF,TGTGCCAGCAGTAGTGGGGGTAGCGGGCAGCCCCAGCATTTT,TRBV6-5,NA,TRBJ1-5,NA
CASSPSGGPLETQYF,TGTGCCAGCAGCCCTAGCGGGGGGCCCCTAGAGACCCAGTACTTC,TRBV7-9,NA,TRBJ2-5,TRBD2
CASSQDQGGRYEQYF,TGCGCCAGCAGCCAAGATCAAGGGGGCCGGTACGAGCAGTACTTC,TRBV4-3,NA,TRBJ2-7,TRBD1
CASSVGATSGSGEQFF,TGTGCCAGCAGCGTAGGGGCAACTAGCGGGAGTGGGGAGCAGTTCTTC,TRBV9,NA,TRBJ2-1,TRBD2
CASSLRQGLIMMNTEAFF,TGCGCCAGCAGCCTCAGACAGGGCCTCATCATGATGAACACTGAAGCTTTCTTT,TRBV4-1,once,TRBJ1-1,TRBD1
CASSFTGAMDEQFF,TGCGCCAGCAGCTTTACAGGGGCGATGGATGAGCAGTTCTTC,TRBV5-1,NA,TRBJ2-1,TRBD1
CSAARGTDTQYF,TGCAGCGCCGCCCGGGGCACAGATACGCAGTATTTT,TRBV29-1,NA,TRBJ2-3,NA
CASTIERGYTGELFF,TGTGCCAGCACCATCGAGCGGGGGTACACCGGGGAGCTGTTTTTT,TRBV2,NA,TRBJ2-2,TRBD2
CASEQGARGYTF,TGTGCCAGCGAACAGGGGGCGCGGGGCTACACCTTC,TRBV2,NA,TRBJ1-2,TRBD1
CAWSPTLAGGDEQFF,TGTGCCTGGAGTCCAACACTAGCGGGGGGCGATGAGCAGTTCTTC,TRBV30,NA,TRBJ2-1,TRBD2
CATGTSPTGELFF,TGTGCCACCGGGACTAGCCCGACCGGGGAGCTGTTTTTT,TRBV15,few,TRBJ2-2,TRBD2
CASSPVAANTGELFF,TGTGCCAGCAGTCCAGTTGCAGCGAACACCGGGGAGCTGTTTTTT,TRBV27,NA,TRBJ2-2,NA
CAIPQGAGYGYTF,TGTGCCATCCCACAGGGGGCGGGCTATGGCTACACCTTC,TRBV10-3,NA,TRBJ1-2,TRBD1
CSVQRSDYEQYF,TGCAGCGTTCAAAGATCCGACTACGAGCAGTACTTC,TRBV29-1,once,TRBJ2-7,NA
CASSDRTGELFF,TGCGCCAGCAGTGACAGGACCGGGGAGCTGTTTTTT,TRBV10-1,NA,TRBJ2-2,NA
CASSLGTGDNGYTF,TGTGCCAGCAGCTTAGGGACAGGTGATAATGGCTACACCTTC,TRBV7-8,NA,TRBJ1-2,TRBD1
CASSTRTSGTYEQYF,TGTGCCAGCAGTACCCGGACTAGCGGGACCTACGAGCAGTACTTC,TRBV27,NA,TRBJ2-7,TRBD2
CASSQERGTFATGELFF,TGCGCCAGCAGCCAAGAACGAGGGACTTTCGCCACCGGGGAGCTGTTTTTT,TRBV4-1,NA,TRBJ2-2,NA
CASSAPRDRFYEQYF,TGTGCCAGCAGCGCCCCCCGGGACAGGTTCTACGAGCAGTACTTC,TRBV7-2,NA,TRBJ2-7,TRBD1
CASSLGGQAYNSPLHF,TGTGCCAGCAGCTTGGGGGGACAGGCCTATAATTCACCCCTCCACTTT,TRBV5-4,NA,TRBJ1-6,TRBD1
CASSPMGQGTDTQYF,TGCGCCAGCAGCCCGATGGGACAGGGAACAGATACGCAGTATTTT,TRBV7-9,NA,TRBJ2-3,TRBD1
CAWSPVAGVDTQYF,TGTGCCTGGAGTCCTGTGGCGGGGGTAGATACGCAGTATTTT,TRBV30,NA,TRBJ2-3,TRBD2
CASSSEAQGKFF,TGTGCCAGCAGTTCCGAGGCACAGGGTAAGTTCTTC,TRBV28,NA,TRBJ2-1,NA
CSSSFDSPGTEAFF,TGTTCCAGCAGCTTTGACAGCCCAGGCACTGAAGCTTTCTTT,TRBV7-9,NA,TRBJ1-1,NA
CASSLGGGGANVLTF,TGTGCCAGCAGCTTAGGGGGAGGTGGGGCCAACGTCCTGACTTTC,TRBV7-2,NA,TRBJ2-6,NA
CASSSTTPGQGAGGQYF,TGTGCCAGCAGCTCCACCACCCCGGGGCAGGGGGCAGGTGGGCAGTACTTC,TRBV7-9,NA,TRBJ2-7,TRBD1
CASSQSLRRGSDTQYF,TGCGCCAGCAGCCAATCCCTGAGGAGAGGGTCAGATACGCAGTATTTT,TRBV4-3,NA,TRBJ2-3,NA
CASSPPEGLDTEAFF,TGTGCCAGCTCACCACCGGAGGGGTTGGACACTGAAGCTTTCTTT,TRBV18,NA,TRBJ1-1,NA
CASSLVQGIDTQYF,TGTGCCAGCAGTTTGGTACAGGGAATAGATACGCAGTATTTT,TRBV27,few,TRBJ2-3,NA
CASSQGPSGITGELFF,TGTGCCAGCAGCCAAGGCCCTAGCGGTATCACCGGGGAGCTGTTTTTT,TRBV14,few,TRBJ2-2,TRBD2
CASSKARTGHYEQYF,TGTGCCAGCAGCAAAGCCAGGACAGGCCACTACGAGCAGTACTTC,TRBV21-1,NA,TRBJ2-7,NA
CASSPSSGELFF,TGTGCCAGCAGCCCTTCGTCCGGGGAGCTGTTTTTT,TRBV7-2,NA,TRBJ2-2,NA
CSVAQRVSYNEQFF,TGCAGCGTTGCCCAGCGGGTCTCCTACAATGAGCAGTTCTTC,TRBV29-1,NA,TRBJ2-1,NA